This T cell receptor (beta chain) came from a study of cytomegalovirus exposure and HLA in healthy donors. Study in general: From donors who were HLA-typed, an early data release held 70 million to 90 million unique TCRs. Study observations and caveats: Presence/absence analysis assumed near-uniform sequencing depth across donors.

This clone was recorded once. Its antigen is undetermined. Germline is not matched at one junction end, which may reflect a read error. From germline, CDR1 is GTSNPN and CDR2 SVGIG (reference sequence). This CDR3 has 15 amino acids. The PCR made use of 60 Vbeta and 13 Jbeta primers. Profiling relied on immunoSEQ multiplex PCR, and the TCRdb table lists in-frame clones only, not all of them. Of around 130,000 clones in the sample, 80% to 90% were seen once. The TCR sequence derives from a man aged 35-49 years in good health and CMV-seronegative. The specimen sequenced was PBMCs. This sequence joins TRBV30 and TRBJ2-2; D is perhaps TRBD2 (5 bases). CDR3 amino acids: CAWMRQWLPTGELVF. The CDR3 nucleotides are TGTGCCTGGATGCGCCAGTGGCTTCCCACCGGGGAGCTGGTTTTT. Full variable domain (missing parts from reference TRBV30 and TRBJ2-2): SQTIHQWPATLVQPVGSPLSLECTVEGTSNPNLYWYRQAAGRGLQLLFYSVGIGQISSEVPQNLSASRPQDRQFILSSKKLLLSDSGFYLCAWMRQWLPTGELVFGEGSRLTVL.